This is a list of T cell receptor beta chains from one sample in a study of T cells in localized non-small cell lung cancer. The protocol was immunoSEQ multiplex PCR, while the TCRdb copy is restricted to in-frame clones and leaves out a portion. In the table there are fewer than 35,000 clones, just under 80% of which are singletons. Here the sequenced sample was peripheral blood, taken before any cancer treatment. These receptors were taken from a male donor older than 55 with stage II squamous cell lung carcinoma. The conserved cysteine and the conserved F or W are not part of the CDR3 here. Each record gives: V gene, J gene, clone size, CDR3 protein. For some rows the clone size is stated as once, few or many, or as a class when expanded; others skip it.

v_call: TRBV5-6; j_call: TRBJ1-2; clone_size: .; cdr3_aa: ASSFLITGGYGYT
v_call: TRBV28; j_call: TRBJ1-2; clone_size: many; cdr3_aa: ASSGQGYGYT
v_call: TRBV15; j_call: TRBJ2-3; clone_size: .; cdr3_aa: ATSRDTYTQY
v_call: TRBV2; j_call: TRBJ1-6; clone_size: few; cdr3_aa: ASSGGGGGHA
v_call: TRBV9; j_call: TRBJ2-5; clone_size: once; cdr3_aa: ASSPYGSSGPETQY
v_call: TRBV5-4; j_call: TRBJ2-2; clone_size: .; cdr3_aa: ASSSPRGELF
v_call: TRBV6-5; j_call: TRBJ1-1; clone_size: .; cdr3_aa: ASIRDRYDTEAF
v_call: TRBV2; j_call: TRBJ1-1; clone_size: .; cdr3_aa: ASSETRDRGYTEAF
v_call: TRBV7-2; j_call: TRBJ2-7; clone_size: .; cdr3_aa: ASSSLTGRGEQY
v_call: TRBV5-1; j_call: TRBJ1-6; clone_size: few; cdr3_aa: ASSLGQNNSPLH